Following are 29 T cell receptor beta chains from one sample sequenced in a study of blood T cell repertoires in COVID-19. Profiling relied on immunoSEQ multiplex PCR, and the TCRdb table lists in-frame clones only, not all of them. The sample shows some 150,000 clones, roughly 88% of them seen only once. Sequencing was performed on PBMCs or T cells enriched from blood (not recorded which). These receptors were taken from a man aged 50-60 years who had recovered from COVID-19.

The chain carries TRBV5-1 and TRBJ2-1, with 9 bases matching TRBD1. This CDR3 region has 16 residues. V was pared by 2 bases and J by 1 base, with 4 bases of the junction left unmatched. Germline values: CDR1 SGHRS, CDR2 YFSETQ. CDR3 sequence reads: CASSLETGGSYNEQFF. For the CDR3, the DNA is TGCGCCAGCAGCTTAGAGACAGGGGGGTCCTACAATGAGCAGTTCTTC.

DNA for the CDR3: TGTGCCAGCAGCTCCCTTACAGATACGCAGTATTTT. Protein sequence: CASSSLTDTQYF. This chain uses TRBV11-2 with TRBJ2-3; no clear D. Germline V gene sequence: CDR1 SGHAT, CDR2 FQNNGV. Trimming shortened V by 4 bases and J by 3 bases, and 5 bases separated the two germline ends. CDR3 length: 12 amino acids.

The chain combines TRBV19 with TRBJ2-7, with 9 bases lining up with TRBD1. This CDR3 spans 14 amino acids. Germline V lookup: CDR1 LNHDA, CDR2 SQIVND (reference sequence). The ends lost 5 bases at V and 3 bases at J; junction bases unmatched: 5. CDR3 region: CASSPGTGFYEQYF. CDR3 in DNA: TGTGCCAGTAGTCCAGGGACAGGGTTCTACGAGCAGTACTTC.

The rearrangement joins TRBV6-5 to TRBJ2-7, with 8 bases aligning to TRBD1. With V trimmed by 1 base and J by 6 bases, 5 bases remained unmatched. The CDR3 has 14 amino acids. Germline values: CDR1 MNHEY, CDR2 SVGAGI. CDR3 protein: CASSYWTGTGEQYF. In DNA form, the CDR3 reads TGTGCCAGCAGTTACTGGACAGGGACGGGCGAGCAGTACTTC.

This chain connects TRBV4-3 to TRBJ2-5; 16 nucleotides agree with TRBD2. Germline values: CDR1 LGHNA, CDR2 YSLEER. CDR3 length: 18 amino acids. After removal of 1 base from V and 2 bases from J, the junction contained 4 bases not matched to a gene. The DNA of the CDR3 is TGCGCCAGCAGCCAAGGAGCGGGACTAGCGGGGGGGCAAGAGACCCAGTACTTC. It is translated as CASSQGAGLAGGQETQYF.

The CDR3 region is CASKQGLGYTGELFF. The CDR3 nucleotides are TGTGCCAGTAAACAGGGACTAGGATACACCGGGGAGCTGTTTTTT. This chain links TRBV28 with TRBJ2-2; 8 bases are shared with TRBD2. This CDR3 comprises 15 residues. Germline V lookup: CDR1 MDHEN, CDR2 SYDVKM. V was pared by 9 bases and J by 3 bases, with 9 bases of the junction left unmatched.

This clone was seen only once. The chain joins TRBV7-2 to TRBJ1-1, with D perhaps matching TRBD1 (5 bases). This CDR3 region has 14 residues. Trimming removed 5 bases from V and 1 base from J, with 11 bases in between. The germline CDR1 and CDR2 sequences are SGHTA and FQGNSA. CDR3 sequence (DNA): TGTGCCAGCAGCCCGTTGGGGGGGAACACTGAAGCTTTCTTT. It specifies CASSPLGGNTEAFF.

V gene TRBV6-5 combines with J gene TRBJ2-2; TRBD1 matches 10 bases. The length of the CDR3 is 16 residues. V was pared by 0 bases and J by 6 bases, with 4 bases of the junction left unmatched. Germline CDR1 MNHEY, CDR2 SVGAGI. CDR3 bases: TGTGCCAGCAGTTACTCGACAGGACAGGGGGCCGGGGAGCTGTTTTTT. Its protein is CASSYSTGQGAGELFF.

The CDR3 is CASSATRFSYNEQFF. In DNA form, the CDR3 reads TGTGCCAGCAGTGCAACTAGGTTCTCCTACAATGAGCAGTTCTTC. V and J are TRBV25-1 and TRBJ2-1, with D perhaps TRBD2 (5 bases). The CDR3 totals 15 residues. CDR1 and CDR2 from the germline V gene are MGHDK and SYGVNS. Deletions cut 4 bases from V and 0 bases from J, with 10 bases between.

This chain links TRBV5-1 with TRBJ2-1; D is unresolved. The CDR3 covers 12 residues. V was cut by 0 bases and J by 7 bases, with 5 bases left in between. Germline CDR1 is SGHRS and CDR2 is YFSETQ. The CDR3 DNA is TGCGCCAGCAGCTTGGCCGGTAATGAGCAGTTCTTC. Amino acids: CASSLAGNEQFF.

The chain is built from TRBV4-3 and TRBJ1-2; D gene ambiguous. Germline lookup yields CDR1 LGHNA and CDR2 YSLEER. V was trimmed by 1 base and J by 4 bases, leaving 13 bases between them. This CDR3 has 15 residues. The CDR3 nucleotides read TGCGCCAGCAGCCAAGCCTCTGACGGGAGCTATGGCTACACCTTC. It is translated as CASSQASDGSYGYTF.

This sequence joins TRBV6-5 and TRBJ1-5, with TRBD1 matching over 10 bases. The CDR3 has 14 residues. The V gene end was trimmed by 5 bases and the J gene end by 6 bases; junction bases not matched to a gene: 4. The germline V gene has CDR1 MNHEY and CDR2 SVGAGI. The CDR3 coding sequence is TGTGCCAGCAGTAGGACAGGGGGTCCTCAGCCCCAGCATTTT. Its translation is CASSRTGGPQPQHF.

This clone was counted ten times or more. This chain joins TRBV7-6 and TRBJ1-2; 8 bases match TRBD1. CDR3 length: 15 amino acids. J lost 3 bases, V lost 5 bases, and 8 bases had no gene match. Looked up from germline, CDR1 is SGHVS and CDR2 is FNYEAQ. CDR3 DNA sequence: TGTGCCAGCAGCCCTATGACAGGGGACTACTATGGCTACACCTTC. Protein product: CASSPMTGDYYGYTF.

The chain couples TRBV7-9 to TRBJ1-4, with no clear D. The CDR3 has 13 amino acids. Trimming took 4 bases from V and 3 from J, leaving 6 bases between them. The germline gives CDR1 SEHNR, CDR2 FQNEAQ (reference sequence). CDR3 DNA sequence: TGTGCCAGCAGCTCAGAACCTAATGAAAAACTGTTTTTT. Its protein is CASSSEPNEKLFF. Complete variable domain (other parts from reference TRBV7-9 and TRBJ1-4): DTGVSQNPRHKITKRGQNVTFRCDPISEHNRLYWYRQTLGQGPEFLTYFQNEAQLEKSRLLSDRFSAERPKGSFSTLEIQRTEQGDSAMYLCASSSEPNEKLFFGSGTQLSVL.

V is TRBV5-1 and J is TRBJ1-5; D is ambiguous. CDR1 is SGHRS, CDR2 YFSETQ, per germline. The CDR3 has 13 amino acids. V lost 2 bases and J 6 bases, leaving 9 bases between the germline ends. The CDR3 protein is CASSFEGSQPQHF. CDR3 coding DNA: TGCGCCAGCAGCTTCGAGGGCAGTCAGCCCCAGCATTTT.

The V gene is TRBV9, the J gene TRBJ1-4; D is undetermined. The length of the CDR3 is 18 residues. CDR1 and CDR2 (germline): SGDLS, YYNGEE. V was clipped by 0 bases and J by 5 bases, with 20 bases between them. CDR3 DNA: TGTGCCAGCAGCGTAGGACCGTTTGGGTTCGGAGCGAATGAAAAACTGTTTTTT. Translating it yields CASSVGPFGFGANEKLFF.

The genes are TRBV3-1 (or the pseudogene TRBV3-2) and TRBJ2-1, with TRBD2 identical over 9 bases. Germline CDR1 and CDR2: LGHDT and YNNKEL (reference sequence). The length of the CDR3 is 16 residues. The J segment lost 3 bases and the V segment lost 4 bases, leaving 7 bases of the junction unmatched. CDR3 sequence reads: CASSLSRLADYNEQFF. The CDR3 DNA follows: TGTGCCAGCAGCCTGTCGCGACTAGCGGACTACAATGAGCAGTTCTTC.

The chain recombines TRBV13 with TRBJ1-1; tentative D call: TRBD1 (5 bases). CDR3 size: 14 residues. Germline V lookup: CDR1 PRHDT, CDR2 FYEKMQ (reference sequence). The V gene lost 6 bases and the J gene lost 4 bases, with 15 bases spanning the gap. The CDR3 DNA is TGTGCCAGCAGGCAGGTCTACCAGGGCACTGAAGCTTTCTTT. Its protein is CASRQVYQGTEAFF.

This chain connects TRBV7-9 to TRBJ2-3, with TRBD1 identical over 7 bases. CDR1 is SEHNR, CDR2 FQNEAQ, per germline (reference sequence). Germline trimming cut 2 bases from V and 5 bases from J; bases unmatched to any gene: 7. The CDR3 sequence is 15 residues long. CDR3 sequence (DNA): TGTGCCAGCAGCTTAAGTAGGGGGCAGCTAGATACGCAGTATTTT. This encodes CASSLSRGQLDTQYF.

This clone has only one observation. DNA of the CDR3: TGCGCCAGCAGCCCCTCTAGCGGGACGGCAGGAGACGAGCAGTACTTC. Protein sequence: CASSPSSGTAGDEQYF. The rearrangement links TRBV4-1 to TRBJ2-7; 9 bases are a match to TRBD2. Trimming at V came to 4 bases and at J to 5 bases, leaving 12 bases not matched to a gene. The CDR3 length is 16 residues. Germline V lookup: CDR1 MGHRA, CDR2 YSYEKL.

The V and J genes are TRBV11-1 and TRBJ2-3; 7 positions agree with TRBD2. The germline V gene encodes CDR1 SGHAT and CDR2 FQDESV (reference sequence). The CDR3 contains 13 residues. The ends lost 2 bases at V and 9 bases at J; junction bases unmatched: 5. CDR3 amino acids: CASSLPAGETQYF. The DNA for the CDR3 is TGTGCCAGCAGCTTACCCGCGGGAGAGACGCAGTATTTT.

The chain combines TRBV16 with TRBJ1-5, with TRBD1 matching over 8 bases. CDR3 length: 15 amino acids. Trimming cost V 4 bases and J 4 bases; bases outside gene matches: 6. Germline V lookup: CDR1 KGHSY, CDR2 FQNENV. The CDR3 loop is CASSRTGQGNQPQHF. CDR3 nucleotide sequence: TGTGCCAGCAGCCGAACTGGACAGGGTAATCAGCCCCAGCATTTT.

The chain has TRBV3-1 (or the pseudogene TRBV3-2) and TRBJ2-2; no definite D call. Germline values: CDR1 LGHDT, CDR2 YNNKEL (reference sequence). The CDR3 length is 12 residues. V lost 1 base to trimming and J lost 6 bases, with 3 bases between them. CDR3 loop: CASSQVAGELFF. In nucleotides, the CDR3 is TGTGCCAGCAGCCAAGTAGCCGGGGAGCTGTTTTTT.

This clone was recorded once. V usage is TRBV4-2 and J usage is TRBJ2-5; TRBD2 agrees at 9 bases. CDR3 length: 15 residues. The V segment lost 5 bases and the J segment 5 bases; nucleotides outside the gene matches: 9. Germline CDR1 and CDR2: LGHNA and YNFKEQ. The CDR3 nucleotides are TGTGCCAGCAGCTACAGCGGGGGGTCGGAGGAGACCCAGTACTTC. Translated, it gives CASSYSGGSEETQYF.

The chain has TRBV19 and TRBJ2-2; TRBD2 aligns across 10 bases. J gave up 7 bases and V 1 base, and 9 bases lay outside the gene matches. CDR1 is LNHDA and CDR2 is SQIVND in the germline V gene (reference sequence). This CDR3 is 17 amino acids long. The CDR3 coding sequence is TGTGCCAGTAGTATAGGACCTAGCGGGAGATACCACGGGGAGCTGTTTTTT. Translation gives CASSIGPSGRYHGELFF. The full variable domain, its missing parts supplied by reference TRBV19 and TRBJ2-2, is DGGITQSPKYLFRKEGQNVTLSCEQNLNHDAMYWYRQDPGQGLRLIYYSQIVNDFQKGDIAEGYSVSREKKESFPLTVTSAQKNPTAFYLCASSIGPSGRYHGELFFGEGSRLTVL.

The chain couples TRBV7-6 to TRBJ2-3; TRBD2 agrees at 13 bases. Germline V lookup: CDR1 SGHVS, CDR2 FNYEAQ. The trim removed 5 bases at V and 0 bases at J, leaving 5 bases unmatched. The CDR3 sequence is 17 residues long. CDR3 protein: CASSKLAGGPSTDTQYF. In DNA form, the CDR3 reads TGTGCCAGCAGCAAACTAGCGGGAGGGCCGAGCACAGATACGCAGTATTTT.

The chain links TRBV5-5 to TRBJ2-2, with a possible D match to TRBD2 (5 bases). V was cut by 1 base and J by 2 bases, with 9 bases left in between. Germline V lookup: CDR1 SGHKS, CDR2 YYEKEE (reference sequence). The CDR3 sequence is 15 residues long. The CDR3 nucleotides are TGTGCCAGCAGCTTGCAGGCTAGCAACACCGGGGAGCTGTTTTTT. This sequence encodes CASSLQASNTGELFF.

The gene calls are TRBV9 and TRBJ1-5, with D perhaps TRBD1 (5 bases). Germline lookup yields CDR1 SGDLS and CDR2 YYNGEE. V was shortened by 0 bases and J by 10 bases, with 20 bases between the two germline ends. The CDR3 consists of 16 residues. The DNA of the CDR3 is TGTGCCAGCAGCGTAGATTTGGGGCCAGATCCTATACCCCAGCATTTT. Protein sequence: CASSVDLGPDPIPQHF. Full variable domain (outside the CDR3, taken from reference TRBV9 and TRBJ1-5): DSGVTQTPKHLITATGQRVTLRCSPRSGDLSVYWYQQSLDQGLQFLIQYYNGEERAKGNILERFSAQQFPDLHSELNLSSLELGDSALYFCASSVDLGPDPIPQHFGDGTRLSIL.

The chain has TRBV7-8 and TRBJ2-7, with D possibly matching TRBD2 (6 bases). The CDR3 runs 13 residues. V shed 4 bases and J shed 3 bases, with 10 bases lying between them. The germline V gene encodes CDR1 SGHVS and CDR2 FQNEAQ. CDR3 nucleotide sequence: TGTGCCAGCAGCTCGGGACTGTTCTACGAGCAGTACGTC. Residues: CASSSGLFYEQYV.